This T cell receptor beta chain was retrieved from a study of control samples from healthy donors and cancer patients. The assay was immunoSEQ multiplex PCR, and TCRdb's table has in-frame clones only and misses some. The table includes around 110,000 clones, approximately 90% detected once. The CDR3 spans 16 residues. Germline V gene sequence: CDR1 SGHTS, CDR2 YDEGEE. The germline V and J ends were trimmed by 4 bases and 6 bases, with 17 bases remaining between them. This receptor was obtained from a woman between 65 and 79 years old in good health. The sample was blood. The V and J genes are TRBV5-8 and TRBJ1-6, with a weak D call TRBD1 (5 bases). The CDR3 nucleotides read TGTGCCAGCAGCCGATATTGGACATCGCCTAATTCACCCCTCCACTTT. Translation: CASSRYWTSPNSPLHF.